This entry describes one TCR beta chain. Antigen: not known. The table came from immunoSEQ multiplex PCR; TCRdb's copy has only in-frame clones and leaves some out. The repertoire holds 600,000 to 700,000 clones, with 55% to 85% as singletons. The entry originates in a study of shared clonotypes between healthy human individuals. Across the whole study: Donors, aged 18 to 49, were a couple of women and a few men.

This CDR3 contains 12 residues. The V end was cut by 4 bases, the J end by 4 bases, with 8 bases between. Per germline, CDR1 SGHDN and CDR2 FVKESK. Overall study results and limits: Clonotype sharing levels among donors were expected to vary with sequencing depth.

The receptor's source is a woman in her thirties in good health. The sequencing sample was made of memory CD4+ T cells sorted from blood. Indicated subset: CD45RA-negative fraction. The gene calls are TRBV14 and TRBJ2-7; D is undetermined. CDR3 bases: TGTGCCAGCAGCCCCCACGGGTACGAGCAGTACTTC. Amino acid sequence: CASSPHGYEQYF.